Listed below are T cell receptor beta chains from one sample, sequenced in a study of TIL therapy for anti-PD-1-resistant metastatic lung cancer. Assay: immunoSEQ multiplex PCR; the TCRdb copy retains only in-frame clones and omits some. The data show tens of thousands of clones, with around 90% seen just once and about 2.5% held by the top ten. This specimen consisted of blood, obtained at baseline. These receptors all stem from a person aged 25-80 years with non-small cell lung cancer. Both conserved end residues are part of each CDR3. The order of the fields is V gene, clone size, D gene, J gene, CDR3 DNA, CDR3 protein. A D gene is named only where the DNA matches it firmly. Part of the rows lack a size; the others show once, few, many or a class for expanded clones.

v_call: TRBV30; clone_size: .; d_call: .; j_call: TRBJ1-6; cdr3_nt: TGTGCCTGGAGTGTAGGGCAGGGCCTGGATTCACCCCTCCACTTT; cdr3_aa: CAWSVGQGLDSPLHF
v_call: TRBV4-1; clone_size: .; d_call: .; j_call: TRBJ2-3; cdr3_nt: TGCGCCAGCAGCCAAAAGGGGGTCACAGATACGCAGTATTTT; cdr3_aa: CASSQKGVTDTQYF
v_call: TRBV24-1; clone_size: .; d_call: .; j_call: TRBJ2-5; cdr3_nt: TGTGCCACCAGTGACCGGGACGGAACCCAGGTCCAAGAGACCCAGTACTTC; cdr3_aa: CATSDRDGTQVQETQYF
v_call: TRBV4-1; clone_size: once; d_call: .; j_call: TRBJ2-7; cdr3_nt: TGCGCCAGCAGCCAAGATTCAGCCGGAACCTACGAGCAGTACTTC; cdr3_aa: CASSQDSAGTYEQYF
v_call: TRBV18; clone_size: .; d_call: .; j_call: TRBJ2-1; cdr3_nt: TGTGCCAACACCCGGGACTCTGCCTACAATGAGCAGTTCTTC; cdr3_aa: CANTRDSAYNEQFF
v_call: TRBV29-1; clone_size: .; d_call: TRBD2; j_call: TRBJ2-3; cdr3_nt: TGCAGCGTTGGACTAGCGGGAGGGCCAACACGCACAGATACGCAGTATTTT; cdr3_aa: CSVGLAGGPTRTDTQYF
v_call: TRBV12-5; clone_size: .; d_call: TRBD2; j_call: TRBJ2-1; cdr3_nt: TGTGCTAGTGGTTTTGGGCGGGAGTCTCCTGAGCAGTTCTTC; cdr3_aa: CASGFGRESPEQFF
v_call: TRBV6-1; clone_size: .; d_call: .; j_call: TRBJ1-2; cdr3_nt: TGTGCCAGCAGTGAAAAAGGGGAGTTCAGCGGCTACACCTTC; cdr3_aa: CASSEKGEFSGYTF
v_call: TRBV28; clone_size: .; d_call: .; j_call: TRBJ1-1; cdr3_nt: TGTGCCAGCAGTTTAAGGCAGTCTGAAGCTTTCTTT; cdr3_aa: CASSLRQSEAFF
v_call: TRBV10-3; clone_size: .; d_call: .; j_call: TRBJ2-7; cdr3_nt: TGTGCCATCAGTGAACGGGGGGCCTACGAGCAGCACTTC; cdr3_aa: CAISERGAYEQHF
v_call: TRBV6-1; clone_size: .; d_call: .; j_call: TRBJ1-4; cdr3_nt: TGTGCCAGCAGTGAAGGTCCTCGTACTAATGAAAAACTGTTTTTT; cdr3_aa: CASSEGPRTNEKLFF
v_call: TRBV27; clone_size: .; d_call: TRBD1; j_call: TRBJ1-2; cdr3_nt: TGTGCCAGCAGTTTATCGGACAGGGAGGCCTATGGCTACACCTTC; cdr3_aa: CASSLSDREAYGYTF
v_call: TRBV27; clone_size: .; d_call: TRBD2; j_call: TRBJ2-2; cdr3_nt: TGTGCCAGCAGTTTATGGGGGGGCGGGGAGCTGTTTTTT; cdr3_aa: CASSLWGGGELFF
v_call: TRBV7-9; clone_size: .; d_call: TRBD1; j_call: TRBJ2-7; cdr3_nt: TGTGCCAGCAGCCCCCGGACAGGGCCCTACGAGCAGTACTTC; cdr3_aa: CASSPRTGPYEQYF
v_call: TRBV6-5; clone_size: .; d_call: TRBD1; j_call: TRBJ2-3; cdr3_nt: TGTGCCAGCAGTCCCGGGACAGGGGGGACAGATACGCAGTATTTT; cdr3_aa: CASSPGTGGTDTQYF
v_call: TRBV28; clone_size: .; d_call: .; j_call: TRBJ1-5; cdr3_nt: TGTGCCAGCAGCTCCGCGGCAGGGAGACTATATAGCAATCAGCCCCAGCATTTT; cdr3_aa: CASSSAAGRLYSNQPQHF